The sequence of this T cell receptor beta chain was determined in a study of neoadjuvant anti-PD-1 for oral cavity cancer. Time point indicated: after neoadjuvant nivolumab, at surgical resection. Germline values: CDR1 MDHEN, CDR2 SYDVKM. V shed 6 bases, J shed 4 bases, and the junction held 7 bases outside the gene matches. CDR3 length equals 15 residues. This clone was detected only a few times. Data came from immunoSEQ multiplex PCR; TCRdb stores just in-frame clones and leaves some out. The sample carries 8,500 to 10,000 clones, roughly 60% recorded once. V usage is TRBV28 and J usage is TRBJ1-5; 9 positions match TRBD1. The material was PBMCs, obtained after nivolumab (anti-PD-1) treatment. The clonotype originates from a person aged 35 to 85 with oral cavity squamous cell carcinoma. The CDR3 region has the DNA TGTGCCAGCAGACTACAGGGGGCAAAAAATCAGCCCCAGCATTTT. Amino acids: CASRLQGAKNQPQHF. Full variable domain (outside the CDR3, taken from reference TRBV28 and TRBJ1-5): DVKVTQSSRYLVKRTGEKVFLECVQDMDHENMFWYRQDPGLGLRLIYFSYDVKMKEKGDIPEGYSVSREKKERFSLILESASTNQTSMYLCASRLQGAKNQPQHFGDGTRLSIL.